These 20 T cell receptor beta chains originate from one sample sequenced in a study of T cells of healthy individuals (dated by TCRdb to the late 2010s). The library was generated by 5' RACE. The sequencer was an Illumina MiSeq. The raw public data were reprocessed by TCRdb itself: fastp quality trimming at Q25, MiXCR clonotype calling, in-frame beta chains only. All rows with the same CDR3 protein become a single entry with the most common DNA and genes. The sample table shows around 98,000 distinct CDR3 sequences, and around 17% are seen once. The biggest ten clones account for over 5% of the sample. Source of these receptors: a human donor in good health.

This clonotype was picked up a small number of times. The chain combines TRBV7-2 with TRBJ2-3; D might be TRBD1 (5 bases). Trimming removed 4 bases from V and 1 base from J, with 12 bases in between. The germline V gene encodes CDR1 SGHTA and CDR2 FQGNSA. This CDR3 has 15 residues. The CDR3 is CASSSAYRRTDTQYF. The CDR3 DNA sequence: TGTGCCAGCAGCTCCGCATACAGGCGCACAGATACGCAGTATTTT. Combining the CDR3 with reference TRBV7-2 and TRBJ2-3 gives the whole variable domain GAGVSQSPSNKVTEKGKDVELRCDPISGHTALYWYRQSLGQGLEFLIYFQGNSAPDKSGLPSDRFSAERTGGSVSTLTIQRTQQEDSAVYLCASSSAYRRTDTQYFGPGTRLTVL.

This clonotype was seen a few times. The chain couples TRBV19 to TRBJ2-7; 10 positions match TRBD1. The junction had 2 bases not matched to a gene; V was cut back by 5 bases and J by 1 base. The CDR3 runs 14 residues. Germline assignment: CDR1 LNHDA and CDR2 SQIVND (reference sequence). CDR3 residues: CASSGTGESYEQYF. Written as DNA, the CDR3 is TGTGCCAGTAGTGGGACAGGGGAGTCCTACGAGCAGTACTTC.

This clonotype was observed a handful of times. CDR3 sequence reads: CASSKAGDSTDTQYF. The CDR3 nucleotides are TGTGCCAGCAGTAAAGCAGGGGACAGCACAGATACGCAGTATTTT. The chain uses TRBV28 and TRBJ2-3, with D perhaps TRBD1 (6 bases). Germline CDR1 MDHEN, CDR2 SYDVKM. This CDR3 is built from 15 residues. Trimming stripped 5 bases from V and 0 bases from J, with 12 bases between.

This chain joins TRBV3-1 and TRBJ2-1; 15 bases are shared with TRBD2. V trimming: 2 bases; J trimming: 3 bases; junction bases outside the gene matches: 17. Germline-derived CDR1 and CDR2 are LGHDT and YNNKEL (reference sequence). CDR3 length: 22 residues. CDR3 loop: CASSQHSIGLAGGWSIYNEQFF. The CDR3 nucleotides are TGTGCCAGCAGCCAACACTCAATCGGACTAGCGGGAGGGTGGTCGATCTACAATGAGCAGTTCTTC.

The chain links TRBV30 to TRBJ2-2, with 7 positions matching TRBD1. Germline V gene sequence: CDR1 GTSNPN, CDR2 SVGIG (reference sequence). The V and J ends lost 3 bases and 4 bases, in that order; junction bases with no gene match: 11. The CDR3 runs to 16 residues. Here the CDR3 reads CAWRPRAGGSTGELFF. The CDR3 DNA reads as TGTGCCTGGAGACCAAGGGCAGGGGGAAGCACCGGGGAGCTGTTTTTT.

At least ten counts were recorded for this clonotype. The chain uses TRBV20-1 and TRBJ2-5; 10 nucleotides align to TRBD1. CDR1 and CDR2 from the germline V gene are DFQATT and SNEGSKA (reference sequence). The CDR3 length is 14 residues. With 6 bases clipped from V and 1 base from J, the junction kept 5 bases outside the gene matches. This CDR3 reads CSAETGGGQETQYF. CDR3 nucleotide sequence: TGCAGTGCGGAGACAGGGGGCGGCCAAGAGACCCAGTACTTC.

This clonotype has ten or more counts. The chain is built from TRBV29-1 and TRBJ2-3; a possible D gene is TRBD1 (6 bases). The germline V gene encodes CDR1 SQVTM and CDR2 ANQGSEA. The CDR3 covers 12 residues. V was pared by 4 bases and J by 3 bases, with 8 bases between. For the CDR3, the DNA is TGCAGCGTTGCACAGGGTACAGATACGCAGTATTTT. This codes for CSVAQGTDTQYF.

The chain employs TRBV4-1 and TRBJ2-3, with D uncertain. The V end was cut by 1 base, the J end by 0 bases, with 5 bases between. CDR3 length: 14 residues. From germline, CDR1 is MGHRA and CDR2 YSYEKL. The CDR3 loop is CASSQVQSTDTQYF. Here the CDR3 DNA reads TGCGCCAGCAGCCAAGTACAGAGCACAGATACGCAGTATTTT.

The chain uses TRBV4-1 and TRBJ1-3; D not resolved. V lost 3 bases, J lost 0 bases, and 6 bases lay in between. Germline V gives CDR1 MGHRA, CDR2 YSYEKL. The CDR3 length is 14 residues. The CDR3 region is CASSQGSSGNTIYF. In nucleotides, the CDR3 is TGCGCCAGCAGCCAGGGCAGCTCTGGAAACACCATATATTTT.

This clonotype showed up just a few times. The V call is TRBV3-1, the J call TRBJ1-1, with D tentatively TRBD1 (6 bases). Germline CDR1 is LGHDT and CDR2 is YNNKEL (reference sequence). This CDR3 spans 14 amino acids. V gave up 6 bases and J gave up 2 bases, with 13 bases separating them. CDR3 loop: CASRLLDRNTEAFF. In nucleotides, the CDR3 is TGTGCCAGCAGACTCCTGGACAGAAACACTGAAGCTTTCTTT. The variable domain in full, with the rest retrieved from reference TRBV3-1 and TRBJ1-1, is DTAVSQTPKYLVTQMGNDKSIKCEQNLGHDTMYWYKQDSKKFLKIMFSYNNKELIINETVPNRFSPKSPDKAHLNLHINSLELGDSAVYFCASRLLDRNTEAFFGQGTRLTVV.

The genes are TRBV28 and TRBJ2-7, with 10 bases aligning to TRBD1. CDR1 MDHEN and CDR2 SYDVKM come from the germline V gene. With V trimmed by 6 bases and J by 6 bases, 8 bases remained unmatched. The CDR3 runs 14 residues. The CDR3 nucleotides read TGTGCCAGCAGGGAAGGGACAGGGGCTTCCGAGCAGTACTTC. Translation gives CASREGTGASEQYF. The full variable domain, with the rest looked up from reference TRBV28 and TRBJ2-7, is DVKVTQSSRYLVKRTGEKVFLECVQDMDHENMFWYRQDPGLGLRLIYFSYDVKMKEKGDIPEGYSVSREKKERFSLILESASTNQTSMYLCASREGTGASEQYFGPGTRLTVT.

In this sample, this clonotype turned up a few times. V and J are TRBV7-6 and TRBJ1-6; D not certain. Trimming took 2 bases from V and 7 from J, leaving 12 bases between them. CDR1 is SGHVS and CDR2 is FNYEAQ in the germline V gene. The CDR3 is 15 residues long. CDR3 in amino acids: CASSLTRSRNSPLHF. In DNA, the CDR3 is TGTGCCAGCAGCTTAACCCGGAGCAGGAATTCACCCCTCCACTTT.

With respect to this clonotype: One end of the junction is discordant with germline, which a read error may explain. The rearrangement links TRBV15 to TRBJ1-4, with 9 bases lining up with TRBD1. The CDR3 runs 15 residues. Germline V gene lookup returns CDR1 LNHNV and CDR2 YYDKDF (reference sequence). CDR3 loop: CATSRKQGAKEKLFF. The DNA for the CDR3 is TGTGCCACCAGCAGAAAACAGGGGGCTAAAGAAAAACTGTTTTTT.

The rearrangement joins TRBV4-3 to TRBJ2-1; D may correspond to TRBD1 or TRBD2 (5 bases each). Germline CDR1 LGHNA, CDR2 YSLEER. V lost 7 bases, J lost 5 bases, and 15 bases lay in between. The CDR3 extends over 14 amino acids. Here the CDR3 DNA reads TGCGCCAGCACCCTGAATTGGGACGACAATGAGCAGTTCTTC. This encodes CASTLNWDDNEQFF.

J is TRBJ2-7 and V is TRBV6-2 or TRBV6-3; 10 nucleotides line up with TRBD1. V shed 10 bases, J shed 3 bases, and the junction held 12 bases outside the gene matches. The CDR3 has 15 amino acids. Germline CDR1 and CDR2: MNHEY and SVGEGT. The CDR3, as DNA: TGTGCCACCTTAAAAGCTGGGACAGGGGACTACGAGCAGTACTTC. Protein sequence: CATLKAGTGDYEQYF.

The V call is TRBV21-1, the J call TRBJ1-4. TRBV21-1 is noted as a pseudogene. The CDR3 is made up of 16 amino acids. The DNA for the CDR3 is TGTGCCAGCAGCAAAGAGCGCCTGCTTTCGTGTGAAAAACTGTTTTTT. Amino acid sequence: CASSKERLLSCEKLFF.

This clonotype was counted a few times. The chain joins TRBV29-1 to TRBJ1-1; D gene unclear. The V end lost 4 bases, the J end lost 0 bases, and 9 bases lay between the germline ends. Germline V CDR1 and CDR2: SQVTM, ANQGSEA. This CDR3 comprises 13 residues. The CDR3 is CSVVRDLNTEAFF. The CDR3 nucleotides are TGCAGCGTTGTCCGGGATCTGAACACTGAAGCTTTCTTT.

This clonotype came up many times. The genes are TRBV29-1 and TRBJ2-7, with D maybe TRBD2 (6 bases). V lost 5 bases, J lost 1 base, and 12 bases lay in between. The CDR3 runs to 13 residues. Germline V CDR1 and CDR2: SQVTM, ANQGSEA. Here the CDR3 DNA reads TGCAGCGTTCGGGGGATAGCTTCCTACGAGCAGTACTTC. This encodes CSVRGIASYEQYF.

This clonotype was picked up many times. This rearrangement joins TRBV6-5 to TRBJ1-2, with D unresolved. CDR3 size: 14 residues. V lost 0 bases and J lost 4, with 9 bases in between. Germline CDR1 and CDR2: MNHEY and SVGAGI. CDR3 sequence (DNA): TGTGCCAGCAGTTACTCGAGCGGTGTCTATGGCTACACCTTC. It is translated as CASSYSSGVYGYTF.

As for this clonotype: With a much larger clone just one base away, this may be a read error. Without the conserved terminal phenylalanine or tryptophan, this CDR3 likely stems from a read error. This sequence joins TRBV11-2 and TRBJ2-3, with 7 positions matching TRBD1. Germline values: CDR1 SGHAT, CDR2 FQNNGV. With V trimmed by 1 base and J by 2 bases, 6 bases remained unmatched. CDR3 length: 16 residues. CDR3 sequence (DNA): TGTGCCAGCAGCTTAGGGATTGACAGGGTCACAGATACGCAGTATTTA. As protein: CASSLGIDRVTDTQYL.